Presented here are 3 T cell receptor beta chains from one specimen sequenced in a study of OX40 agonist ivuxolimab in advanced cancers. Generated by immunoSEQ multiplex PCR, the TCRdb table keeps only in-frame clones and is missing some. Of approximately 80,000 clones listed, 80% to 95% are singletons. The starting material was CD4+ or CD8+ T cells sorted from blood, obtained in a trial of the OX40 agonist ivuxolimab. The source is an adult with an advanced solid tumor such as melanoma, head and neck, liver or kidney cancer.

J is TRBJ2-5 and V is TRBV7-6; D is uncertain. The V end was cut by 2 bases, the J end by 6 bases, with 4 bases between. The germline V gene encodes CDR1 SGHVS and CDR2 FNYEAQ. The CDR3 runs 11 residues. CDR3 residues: CASSLSQTQYF. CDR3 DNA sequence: TGTGCCAGCAGCTTATCACAGACCCAGTACTTC.

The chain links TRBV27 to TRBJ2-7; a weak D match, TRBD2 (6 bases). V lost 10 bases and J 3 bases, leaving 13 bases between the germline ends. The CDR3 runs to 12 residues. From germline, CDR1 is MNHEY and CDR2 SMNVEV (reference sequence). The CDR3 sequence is CATAWGDYEQYF. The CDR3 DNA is TGTGCCACGGCTTGGGGGGACTACGAGCAGTACTTC.

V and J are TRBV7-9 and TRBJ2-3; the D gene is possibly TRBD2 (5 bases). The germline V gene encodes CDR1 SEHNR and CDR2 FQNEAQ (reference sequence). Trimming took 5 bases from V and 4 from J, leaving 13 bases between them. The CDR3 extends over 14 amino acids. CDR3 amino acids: CASSPRTPADTQYF. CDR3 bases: TGTGCCAGCAGCCCACGGACTCCTGCAGATACGCAGTATTTT.